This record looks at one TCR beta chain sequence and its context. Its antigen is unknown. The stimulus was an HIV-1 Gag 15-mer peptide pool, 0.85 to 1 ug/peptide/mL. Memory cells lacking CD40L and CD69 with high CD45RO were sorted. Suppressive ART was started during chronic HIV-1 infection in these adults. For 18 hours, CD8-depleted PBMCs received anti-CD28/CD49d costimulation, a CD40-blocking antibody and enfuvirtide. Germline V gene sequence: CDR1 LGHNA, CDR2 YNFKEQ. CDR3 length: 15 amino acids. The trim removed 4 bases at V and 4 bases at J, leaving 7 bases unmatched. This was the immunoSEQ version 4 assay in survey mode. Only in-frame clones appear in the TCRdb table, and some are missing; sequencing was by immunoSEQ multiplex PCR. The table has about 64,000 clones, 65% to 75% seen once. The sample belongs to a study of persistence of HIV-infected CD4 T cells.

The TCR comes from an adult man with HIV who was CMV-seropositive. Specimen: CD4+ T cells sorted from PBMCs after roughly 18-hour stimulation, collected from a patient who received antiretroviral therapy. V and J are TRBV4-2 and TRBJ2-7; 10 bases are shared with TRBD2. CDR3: CASSPRTSGLYEQYF. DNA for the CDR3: TGTGCCAGCAGCCCCCGGACTAGCGGATTGTACGAGCAGTACTTC.